This is a list of T cell receptor beta chains from one sample in a study of T cells after yellow fever vaccination. MiXCR, run by TCRdb on the 5' RACE reads, gives a single entry per CDR3 protein. This table holds around 350,000 distinct CDR3 sequences, 6.2% found once. The input for sequencing was PBMCs, taken 5 days after the yellow fever booster vaccination. These receptors all come from a man in his thirties or forties who received the YFV17D yellow fever vaccine. The CDR3 runs from the conserved cysteine through the conserved F or W. Fields, in order: D gene, V gene, J gene, clone size, CDR3 protein, CDR3 DNA. The D gene is left open where the match is weak. A row's size may be missing; if present it is once, few, many or a size class.

NA	TRBV7-2	TRBJ2-1	NA	CASSLGGYYNEQFF	TGTGCCAGCAGCTTAGGGGGCTACTACAATGAGCAGTTCTTC
NA	TRBV27	TRBJ2-7	many	CASSRGASNEQYF	TGTGCCAGCTCCCGCGGTGCTAGCAACGAGCAGTACTTC
NA	TRBV5-6	TRBJ2-4	many	CASSLIGQHGENIQYF	TGTGCCAGCAGCTTAATCGGACAGCACGGAGAAAACATTCAGTACTTC
TRBD2	TRBV14	TRBJ2-3	few	CASSRRSGRYSDTQYF	TGTGCCAGCAGCCGAAGAAGCGGGAGGTATTCAGATACGCAGTATTTT
TRBD2	TRBV6-5	TRBJ2-3	few	CASSYHASGLMGDTQYF	TGTGCCAGCAGTTACCACGCTAGCGGGTTAATGGGAGATACGCAGTATTTT
TRBD1	TRBV6-5	TRBJ1-1	NA	CASSYSGQRAFF	TGTGCCAGCAGTTACTCGGGACAGAGAGCTTTCTTT
NA	TRBV2	TRBJ1-5	few	CASRDSMTGNQPQHF	TGTGCCAGCAGGGATTCGATGACGGGCAATCAGCCCCAGCATTTT
NA	TRBV11-2	TRBJ2-2	NA	CASSRRGNTGELFF	TGTGCCAGCAGCCGTAGGGGGAACACCGGGGAGCTGTTTTTT
NA	TRBV10-3	TRBJ2-5	many	CAISDGTGKGEVQYF	TGTGCCATCAGTGACGGGACTGGGAAGGGGGAGGTCCAGTACTTC
TRBD2	TRBV10-1	TRBJ2-2	NA	CASSRSGRAGELFF	TGCGCCAGCAGTCGTAGCGGGAGGGCCGGGGAGCTGTTTTTT
TRBD2	TRBV7-2	TRBJ2-2	few	CASSLSGGYTGELFF	TGTGCCAGCAGCTTAAGCGGGGGGTACACCGGGGAGCTGTTTTTT
TRBD2	TRBV28	TRBJ2-7	many	CASSIPGLASYEQYF	TGTGCCAGCAGTATCCCGGGACTAGCGTCCTACGAGCAGTACTTC
TRBD1	TRBV18	TRBJ2-3	few	CASSPPRTGYTDTQYF	TGTGCCAGCTCACCACCCCGGACAGGGTACACAGATACGCAGTATTTT
NA	TRBV27	TRBJ1-1	many	CASGSGHAEAFF	TGTGCCAGCGGATCGGGACACGCCGAAGCTTTCTTT
TRBD2	TRBV7-9	TRBJ2-5	many	CASSRKSGRGETQYF	TGTGCCAGCAGCCGAAAAAGCGGGAGAGGGGAGACCCAGTACTTC
NA	TRBV7-3	TRBJ2-1	few	CASSPRVADRGTYNEQFF	TGTGCCAGCAGCCCCCGGGTAGCGGATAGGGGCACCTACAATGAGCAGTTCTTC
NA	TRBV15	TRBJ2-5	NA	CATSRWETQYF	TGTGCCACCAGCAGGTGGGAGACCCAGTACTTC
NA	TRBV14	TRBJ2-7	NA	CASSLTTGNQRYYEQYF	TGTGCCAGCAGCCTAACGACTGGGAACCAGCGGTACTACGAGCAGTACTTC